This is a list of T cell receptor beta chains from one sample in a study of T cell responses to AZD1222 COVID-19 vaccine. Method: immunoSEQ multiplex PCR; TCRdb's copy keeps in-frame clones and lacks some. This sample has about 35,000 clones, with around 88% found just once. Material: peripheral blood, obtained on day 0 of AZD1222 vaccination. Source of these receptors: an adult in good health. Each CDR3 is given with its conserved first and last residue. A D gene is named only where the DNA matches it firmly. Rows may omit the clone size; those that give it use once, few, many or a size class.

CDR3 length,clone size,D gene,V gene,J gene,CDR3 DNA,CDR3 protein
14,once,.,TRBV5-1,TRBJ2-2,TGCGCCAGCAGCTTGGGGGGCAACACCGGGGAGCTGTTTTTT,CASSLGGNTGELFF
13,.,.,TRBV3-1/TRBV3-2,TRBJ1-5,TGTGCCAGCAGCCAACAGCTCAATCAGCCCCAGCATTTT,CASSQQLNQPQHF
16,.,.,TRBV7-2,TRBJ1-3,TGTGCCAGCAGCTTAGGCCCGCGAAGCTCTGGAAACACCATATATTTT,CASSLGPRSSGNTIYF
15,.,.,TRBV5-1,TRBJ1-1,TGCGCCAGCAGCTTGGATGTTGGGGGAAACACTGAAGCTTTCTTT,CASSLDVGGNTEAFF
17,once,TRBD2,TRBV18,TRBJ2-1,TGTGCCAGCTCACCGCCCACACTAGCGGGGGGGCGAGGTGAGCAGTTCTTC,CASSPPTLAGGRGEQFF
15,.,TRBD2,TRBV30,TRBJ2-1,TGTGCCTGGAGTGGGAGGCCTAGCGGGGGGGGTGAGCAGTTCTTC,CAWSGRPSGGGEQFF
18,.,TRBD1,TRBV5-1,TRBJ1-1,TGCGCCAGCAGCTTGGCCGGGGGACAGGGTAGGTTGGACACTGAAGCTTTCTTT,CASSLAGGQGRLDTEAFF
16,once,TRBD2,TRBV2,TRBJ2-1,TGTGCCAGCACCCCACTAGCGGGAAGCTCCTACAATGAGCAGTTCTTC,CASTPLAGSSYNEQFF
14,.,.,TRBV27,TRBJ2-2,TGTGCCAGCAGTTTCTACGCCGCCACCGGGGAGCTGTTTTTT,CASSFYAATGELFF
16,.,.,TRBV28,TRBJ1-6,TGTGCCAGCAGTTTAGGAGGGGCACCCTATAATTCACCCCTCCACTTT,CASSLGGAPYNSPLHF
14,.,.,TRBV18,TRBJ2-7,TGTGCCAGCTCACCGACCGGGACAAAATACGAGCAGTACTTC,CASSPTGTKYEQYF
17,.,TRBD1,TRBV7-2,TRBJ2-4,TGTGCCAGCAGCTTAGCTGGGACAGGGATGGCCAAAAACATTCAGTACTTC,CASSLAGTGMAKNIQYF
14,.,.,TRBV30,TRBJ2-7,TGTGCCTGGAGTTTACTAGAAGGCGCATACGAGCAGTACTTC,CAWSLLEGAYEQYF
13,.,.,TRBV27,TRBJ2-6,TGTGCCAGCAGTTTATTTGGGGCCAACGTCCTGACTTTC,CASSLFGANVLTF
14,.,TRBD2,TRBV14,TRBJ2-1,TGTGCCAGCAGCCAAGATCTGCGGGGGAATGAGCAGTTCTTC,CASSQDLRGNEQFF
16,.,TRBD1,TRBV24-1,TRBJ1-5,TGTGCCACCAGTGACTCCTCACAGGGGGAGTACCAGCCCCAGCATTTT,CATSDSSQGEYQPQHF
14,.,.,TRBV11-3,TRBJ1-1,TGTGCCAGCAGCGAAGGACACCCGAACACTGAAGCTTTCTTT,CASSEGHPNTEAFF
15,once,.,TRBV19,TRBJ2-5,TGTGCCAGTAGTGGGTCCGGGACAACCCAAGAGACCCAGTACTTC,CASSGSGTTQETQYF
14,.,.,TRBV3-1/TRBV3-2,TRBJ1-2,TGTGCCAGCAGCTCCAGACAGCAGTACTATGGCTACACCTTC,CASSSRQQYYGYTF